The rows below give T cell receptor beta chains drawn from one sample of a study of cytomegalovirus exposure and HLA in healthy donors. This table comes from immunoSEQ multiplex PCR, and its TCRdb copy is limited to in-frame clones, with some not included. This sample has 63,000 or so clones, with around 73% found just once. The sequenced material came from PBMCs. These receptors all stem from a man over 45 in good health and CMV-seronegative. Both conserved end residues are part of each CDR3. The order of the fields is clone size, J gene, V gene, D gene, CDR3 DNA, CDR3 protein. The D gene is left open where the match is weak. Some rows have no size entry. The others give once, few or many, or a class for an expanded clone.

clone size: -; J gene: TRBJ2-5; V gene: TRBV18; D gene: -; CDR3 DNA: TGTGCCAGCTCACCAGTTGGGGGGGGCGCAGAGACCCAGTACTTC; CDR3 protein: CASSPVGGGAETQYF
clone size: -; J gene: TRBJ2-7; V gene: TRBV27; D gene: TRBD1; CDR3 DNA: TGTGCCAGCAGTTTCTTTCGGACAGGGGGCTACGAGCAGTACTTC; CDR3 protein: CASSFFRTGGYEQYF
clone size: -; J gene: TRBJ2-7; V gene: TRBV6-6; D gene: -; CDR3 DNA: TGTGCCAGCAGTTACTCGGGAGCCTACGAGCAGTACTTC; CDR3 protein: CASSYSGAYEQYF
clone size: -; J gene: TRBJ1-6; V gene: TRBV19; D gene: TRBD1; CDR3 DNA: TGTGCCAGTAGTATCGCAAGGACAGGAGGGGAGAATTCACCCCTCCACTTT; CDR3 protein: CASSIARTGGENSPLHF
clone size: once; J gene: TRBJ2-7; V gene: TRBV5-1; D gene: -; CDR3 DNA: TGCGCCAGCAGCTTGGGGGTAAACAGCTACGAGCAGTACTTC; CDR3 protein: CASSLGVNSYEQYF
clone size: -; J gene: TRBJ2-5; V gene: TRBV5-1; D gene: TRBD2; CDR3 DNA: TGCGCCAGCAGCACCTTAGCGGGGGGGCAAGAGACCCAGTACTTC; CDR3 protein: CASSTLAGGQETQYF
clone size: -; J gene: TRBJ1-2; V gene: TRBV19; D gene: -; CDR3 DNA: TGTGCCAGTAGTACCCGACAGGCGGTGGGGGGCTACACCTTC; CDR3 protein: CASSTRQAVGGYTF
clone size: -; J gene: TRBJ1-1; V gene: TRBV9; D gene: -; CDR3 DNA: TGTGCCAGCAGCCCGCGGGATCTTACAAGCACTGAAGCTTTCTTT; CDR3 protein: CASSPRDLTSTEAFF
clone size: -; J gene: TRBJ1-6; V gene: TRBV27; D gene: TRBD1; CDR3 DNA: TGTGCCAGCAGTTTATCGGGACAGGGTATTTCACCCCTCCACTTT; CDR3 protein: CASSLSGQGISPLHF
clone size: -; J gene: TRBJ2-3; V gene: TRBV5-4; D gene: TRBD2; CDR3 DNA: TGTGCCAGCAGCTCCCCCCGGACTAGGTCAACAGATACGCAGTATTTT; CDR3 protein: CASSSPRTRSTDTQYF
clone size: -; J gene: TRBJ2-3; V gene: TRBV7-3; D gene: TRBD2; CDR3 DNA: TGTGCCAGCAGCCCAGCGGGGGGGCCTCGAACAGATACGCAGTATTTT; CDR3 protein: CASSPAGGPRTDTQYF
clone size: -; J gene: TRBJ1-4; V gene: TRBV7-9; D gene: -; CDR3 DNA: TGTGCCAGCAGCTTAGCTATGGGCAGAGATGAAAAACTGTTTTTT; CDR3 protein: CASSLAMGRDEKLFF
clone size: -; J gene: TRBJ2-5; V gene: TRBV18; D gene: -; CDR3 DNA: TGTGCCAGCTCACCCCGCGTCCAAGAGACCCAGTACTTC; CDR3 protein: CASSPRVQETQYF
clone size: -; J gene: TRBJ1-3; V gene: TRBV7-9; D gene: -; CDR3 DNA: TGTGCCAGCAGCTTACAGGGCGCTTGGGGAGGCACCATATATTTT; CDR3 protein: CASSLQGAWGGTIYF
clone size: -; J gene: TRBJ2-3; V gene: TRBV9; D gene: -; CDR3 DNA: TGTGCCAGCAGCGTAGGGATGGGGGGAGATACGCAGTATTTT; CDR3 protein: CASSVGMGGDTQYF
clone size: -; J gene: TRBJ1-5; V gene: TRBV5-5; D gene: TRBD1; CDR3 DNA: TGTGCCAGCAGCTCAGTATACAAGGACAGGGTGCTAAATCAGCCCCAGCATTTT; CDR3 protein: CASSSVYKDRVLNQPQHF
clone size: -; J gene: TRBJ1-5; V gene: TRBV19; D gene: TRBD1; CDR3 DNA: TGTGCCAGTAGTACGACAGGGATGCGGCACAATCAGCCCCAGCATTTT; CDR3 protein: CASSTTGMRHNQPQHF
clone size: -; J gene: TRBJ1-1; V gene: TRBV11-3; D gene: -; CDR3 DNA: TGTGCCAGCAGCCTCAACCCGGGAGGGGAAGCTTTCTTT; CDR3 protein: CASSLNPGGEAFF
clone size: -; J gene: TRBJ2-1; V gene: TRBV5-1; D gene: TRBD2; CDR3 DNA: TGCGCCAGCAGCCGCTCCCTAGCGGGGCCCAATGAGCAGTTCTTC; CDR3 protein: CASSRSLAGPNEQFF
clone size: -; J gene: TRBJ2-3; V gene: TRBV6-1; D gene: TRBD2; CDR3 DNA: TGTGCCAGCAGATTCCTAACTAGCGGGGGGGATACGCAGTATTTT; CDR3 protein: CASRFLTSGGDTQYF
clone size: -; J gene: TRBJ2-1; V gene: TRBV6-6; D gene: -; CDR3 DNA: TGTGCCAGCACCGACAGAAATGAGCAGTTCTTC; CDR3 protein: CASTDRNEQFF
clone size: few; J gene: TRBJ1-2; V gene: TRBV19; D gene: TRBD1; CDR3 DNA: TGTGCCAGTAGTATACAGACAGGGAACTATGGCTACACCTTC; CDR3 protein: CASSIQTGNYGYTF
clone size: -; J gene: TRBJ2-2; V gene: TRBV23-1; D gene: -; CDR3 DNA: TGCGCCAGCAGTTTCCCTAGGAGAGGCACCGGGGAGCTGTTTTTT; CDR3 protein: CASSFPRRGTGELFF
clone size: few; J gene: TRBJ2-7; V gene: TRBV6-1; D gene: -; CDR3 DNA: TGTGCCAGCAGTTCTCCCAGTCCCGAGCAGTACTTC; CDR3 protein: CASSSPSPEQYF
clone size: -; J gene: TRBJ1-2; V gene: TRBV29-1; D gene: -; CDR3 DNA: TGCAGCGTCCTGGGGCAGACCTATGGCTACACCTTC; CDR3 protein: CSVLGQTYGYTF
clone size: few; J gene: TRBJ1-3; V gene: TRBV6-1; D gene: -; CDR3 DNA: TGTGCCAGCAGTCTCCAGGGAAACACCATATATTTT; CDR3 protein: CASSLQGNTIYF
clone size: once; J gene: TRBJ2-5; V gene: TRBV6-1; D gene: -; CDR3 DNA: TGTGCCAGCAGTGAACGCAGGGGCAGGGAGACCCAGTACTTC; CDR3 protein: CASSERRGRETQYF
clone size: few; J gene: TRBJ2-7; V gene: TRBV11-2; D gene: -; CDR3 DNA: TGTGCCAGCAGCTCCATCTCTTGGGAGAGCTGGTACGAGCAGTACTTC; CDR3 protein: CASSSISWESWYEQYF
clone size: few; J gene: TRBJ1-1; V gene: TRBV5-1; D gene: TRBD1; CDR3 DNA: TGCGCCAGCAGCTCGACCGGGACAGGGGCCACTGAAGCTTTCTTT; CDR3 protein: CASSSTGTGATEAFF
clone size: -; J gene: TRBJ2-2; V gene: TRBV28; D gene: TRBD1; CDR3 DNA: TGTGCCAGCAGTTCAAGGACAGGGTGGGACACCGGGGAGCTGTTTTTT; CDR3 protein: CASSSRTGWDTGELFF
clone size: -; J gene: TRBJ1-2; V gene: TRBV4-2; D gene: -; CDR3 DNA: TGTGCCAGCAGCCAAGATACGGGGGACGGCCCCTACTATGGCTACACCTTC; CDR3 protein: CASSQDTGDGPYYGYTF
clone size: -; J gene: TRBJ1-3; V gene: TRBV5-4; D gene: -; CDR3 DNA: TGTGCCACAGGGCCCGCAGGAGCGGGAAACACCATATATTTT; CDR3 protein: CATGPAGAGNTIYF
clone size: once; J gene: TRBJ2-1; V gene: TRBV5-5; D gene: -; CDR3 DNA: TGTGCCAGCAGCTTGGGTTCGCGAAGCGATGAGCAGTTCTTC; CDR3 protein: CASSLGSRSDEQFF
clone size: -; J gene: TRBJ1-6; V gene: TRBV14; D gene: -; CDR3 DNA: TGTGCCAGCAGCCAAGTCATGACAGCTAATTCACCCCTCCACTTT; CDR3 protein: CASSQVMTANSPLHF
clone size: -; J gene: TRBJ2-5; V gene: TRBV20-1; D gene: -; CDR3 DNA: TGCAGTGCTAGGCAAGAAAGGGAGACGTACTTC; CDR3 protein: CSARQERETYF
clone size: -; J gene: TRBJ2-7; V gene: TRBV19; D gene: TRBD1; CDR3 DNA: TGTGCCAGTAGTGACCGGGACAGGTCATCCTACGAGCAGTACTTC; CDR3 protein: CASSDRDRSSYEQYF
clone size: -; J gene: TRBJ1-6; V gene: TRBV5-4; D gene: TRBD1; CDR3 DNA: TGTGCCAGCAGCCGCCGGACAGGGGATTCACCCCTCCACTTT; CDR3 protein: CASSRRTGDSPLHF
clone size: -; J gene: TRBJ2-3; V gene: TRBV10-3; D gene: TRBD2; CDR3 DNA: TGTGCCATCAGGTCAGCGGGGGGAAGCACAGATACGCAGTATTTT; CDR3 protein: CAIRSAGGSTDTQYF
clone size: -; J gene: TRBJ1-2; V gene: TRBV27; D gene: -; CDR3 DNA: TGTGCCAGCCGGGGGTCTGTGGGTGGCTACACCTTC; CDR3 protein: CASRGSVGGYTF
clone size: -; J gene: TRBJ2-5; V gene: TRBV7-9; D gene: -; CDR3 DNA: TGTGCCAGCAGCCCCCCCCTAGGCCAAGAGACCCAGTACTTC; CDR3 protein: CASSPPLGQETQYF
clone size: -; J gene: TRBJ2-3; V gene: TRBV30; D gene: TRBD2; CDR3 DNA: TGTGCCTGGAGTGTTTCGGAGGGACTAGGCACAGATACGCAGTATTTT; CDR3 protein: CAWSVSEGLGTDTQYF
clone size: -; J gene: TRBJ1-2; V gene: TRBV6-1; D gene: -; CDR3 DNA: TGTGCCAGCAGTGAAGCGCCGGGGGGCAGCTATGGCTACACCTTC; CDR3 protein: CASSEAPGGSYGYTF
clone size: medium-sized; J gene: TRBJ2-7; V gene: TRBV7-8; D gene: -; CDR3 DNA: TGTGCCAGCAGCTCCGGGACGGGAGACGAGCAGTACTTC; CDR3 protein: CASSSGTGDEQYF